The next 14 T cell receptor beta chains were all read from a single sample in a study of shared clonotypes between healthy human individuals. Assay: immunoSEQ multiplex PCR; the TCRdb copy retains only in-frame clones and omits some. Of more than 850,000 clones listed, 75% to 80% are singletons. The sequencing input was memory CD4+ T cells from PBMCs. Regarding subset: CD45RA-negative fraction. These receptors were collected from a man aged 18 to 30 in good health. Some clones in this sample may be carry-over from other donors' samples.

Turning to this clone: Different DNA sequences within this sample yield the same CDR3. J is TRBJ2-7 and V is TRBV9; 7 positions match TRBD1. This CDR3 has 14 residues. The V segment lost 0 bases and the J segment 2 bases; nucleotides outside the gene matches: 2. Germline V gene data show CDR1 as SGDLS and CDR2 as YYNGEE. The CDR3 loop is CASSVGTGPYEQYF. Here the CDR3 DNA reads TGTGCCAGCAGCGTAGGGACAGGACCCTACGAGCAGTACTTC.

V gene TRBV5-1 combines with J gene TRBJ2-5; D is perhaps TRBD2 (6 bases). CDR3 size: 15 residues. Trimming removed 5 bases from V and 5 bases from J, with 19 bases in between. Germline values: CDR1 SGHRS, CDR2 YFSETQ. The CDR3 loop is CASRNGGASLETQYF. For the CDR3, the DNA is TGCGCCAGCAGAAATGGAGGGGCTAGCTTGGAGACCCAGTACTTC.

The J gene is TRBJ2-7, the V gene TRBV6-1; 9 bases align to TRBD2. The germline V gene encodes CDR1 MNHNS and CDR2 SASEGT. The CDR3 is 14 residues long. Trimming removed 7 bases from V and 2 bases from J; junction bases left unmatched: 6. CDR3 sequence reads: CASKRSGRPYEQYF. The DNA of the CDR3 is TGTGCCAGCAAAAGAAGCGGGAGGCCCTACGAGCAGTACTTC.

V and J are TRBV5-4 and TRBJ1-4; no clear D. The ends were cut back, 4 bases at V and 3 bases at J, with 13 bases in the middle. In germline, CDR1 is SGHNT, CDR2 YYREEE (reference sequence). This CDR3 has 15 amino acids. The CDR3 loop reads CASSDPGRANEKLFF. CDR3 DNA: TGTGCCAGCAGCGACCCGGGGAGGGCTAATGAAAAACTGTTTTTT.

This chain joins TRBV10-3 and TRBJ2-1; 7 bases are shared with TRBD1. The junction had 6 bases not matched to a gene; V was cut back by 5 bases and J by 8 bases. CDR3 length equals 13 residues. The germline V gene encodes CDR1 ENHRY and CDR2 SYGVKD. The CDR3 nucleotides read TGTGCCATCAGTCAGGCCACAGGGGATGAGCAGTTCTTC. It translates to CAISQATGDEQFF.

The chain uses TRBV11-2 and TRBJ2-7; 12 bases match TRBD2. CDR3 length: 16 amino acids. The V and J ends lost 6 bases and 2 bases, in that order; junction bases with no gene match: 8. Germline loops: CDR1 SGHAT, CDR2 FQNNGV. This CDR3 reads CASRQLAGGVAYEQYF. The CDR3 DNA sequence: TGTGCCAGCAGGCAACTAGCGGGAGGAGTAGCCTACGAGCAGTACTTC.

The CDR3 bases are TGTGCCAGCAGCCTAATGACAGGGCTCAACACTGAAGCTTTCTTT. Translating it yields CASSLMTGLNTEAFF. This sequence joins TRBV28 and TRBJ1-1; 7 positions match TRBD1. This CDR3 spans 15 amino acids. The ends lost 6 bases at V and 2 bases at J; junction bases unmatched: 9. Germline V lookup: CDR1 MDHEN, CDR2 SYDVKM.

The chain carries TRBV28 and TRBJ1-2; 10 nucleotides align to TRBD1. Per germline, CDR1 MDHEN and CDR2 SYDVKM. The junction had 9 bases not matched to a gene; V was cut back by 6 bases and J by 8 bases. CDR3 size: 14 residues. The CDR3, as DNA: TGTGCCAGCAGCCCCACGACAGGGGGCGCGGGCTACACCTTC. This sequence encodes CASSPTTGGAGYTF.

The chain has TRBV4-1 and TRBJ2-2; 10 bases are shared with TRBD1. CDR1 is MGHRA and CDR2 is YSYEKL in the germline V gene. The CDR3 is made up of 19 amino acids. The V and J ends lost 4 bases and 5 bases, in that order; junction bases with no gene match: 16. The CDR3 coding sequence is TGCGCCAGCAGCCGACCTGATTTCGGGACAGGGGTCTTGACCGGGGAGCTGTTTTTT. It translates to CASSRPDFGTGVLTGELFF.

V gene TRBV29-1 combines with J gene TRBJ1-4; 11 positions match TRBD1. This CDR3 spans 14 amino acids. The germline CDR1 and CDR2 sequences are SQVTM and ANQGSEA. Unmatched junction bases numbered 3, after V lost 1 base and J lost 8 bases. The CDR3 sequence is CSVEGTGGREKLFF. The CDR3 region has the DNA TGCAGCGTTGAAGGGACAGGGGGCCGAGAAAAACTGTTTTTT.

CDR3 loop: CASSFGLGGNIQYF. For the CDR3, the DNA is TGTGCCAGCAGTTTCGGTCTAGGAGGAAACATTCAGTACTTC. V is TRBV27 and J is TRBJ2-4, with TRBD2 as a possible D gene (5 bases). The germline V gene encodes CDR1 MNHEY and CDR2 SMNVEV (reference sequence). The length of the CDR3 is 14 residues. V was shortened by 3 bases and J by 6 bases, with 12 bases between the two germline ends.

V gene TRBV5-5 combines with J gene TRBJ1-2; TRBD1 matches at 9 bases. CDR3 length: 17 amino acids. V dropped 3 bases and J dropped 0; count of bases not matched to a gene: 9. Germline CDR1 and CDR2: SGHKS and YYEKEE (reference sequence). DNA of the CDR3: TGTGCCAGCAGCTCGACAGGGGGGTCTTCAGCTAACTATGGCTACACCTTC. It encodes CASSSTGGSSANYGYTF. The full variable domain, in which reference TRBV5-5 and TRBJ1-2 provide the parts outside the CDR3, is DAGVTQSPTHLIKTRGQQVTLRCSPISGHKSVSWYQQVLGQGPQFIFQYYEKEERGRGNFPDRFSARQFPNYSSELNVNALLLGDSALYLCASSSTGGSSANYGYTFGSGTRLTVV.

This chain joins TRBV28 and TRBJ2-7; maybe TRBD2 (5 bases). Per germline, CDR1 MDHEN and CDR2 SYDVKM. This CDR3 comprises 15 residues. V lost 2 bases to trimming and J lost 0 bases, with 11 bases between them. The CDR3 here is CASSLDEGGSYEQYF. The CDR3 coding sequence is TGTGCCAGCAGTTTAGATGAGGGTGGCTCCTACGAGCAGTACTTC.

Comment on this clone: Other DNA sequences in the same sample also yield this CDR3. The CDR3 spells CASSLLHEQYF. CDR3 in DNA: TGTGCCAGCAGTTTACTTCACGAGCAGTACTTC. V usage is TRBV28 and J usage is TRBJ2-7; D is ambiguous. The V gene's germline CDR1 is MDHEN and CDR2 SYDVKM. This CDR3 is 11 amino acids long. The ends were cut back, 2 bases at V and 5 bases at J, with 4 bases in the middle.